This TCR beta chain was captured in a study of T cell repertoires in cytomegalovirus infection. The overall study: Indications came from public TCR beta signatures; they pointed to CMV infection and to a matching HLA type. General study findings and limits: The ex vivo response was dominated by HLA-C-restricted CMV-specific TCR beta clonotypes.

The CDR3 is 14 residues long. The V gene lost 8 bases and the J gene lost 0 bases, with 14 bases spanning the gap. The V gene's germline CDR1 is LNHDA and CDR2 SQIVND (reference sequence). TCRdb itself ran the reads through MiXCR, one entry per CDR3 protein. The sample has roughly 600,000 distinct CDR3 sequences, 24% seen once. Notes on this clonotype: What it recognizes is unknown.

The chain employs TRBV19 and TRBJ2-7; a weak D match, TRBD2 (6 bases). This TCR came from a human donor in good health (CMV status not recorded). Some clones in this sample may be carry-over from other donors' samples. Sequencing was carried out using CD8+ T cells from PBMCs. The CDR3 coding sequence is TGTGCCAGTGGTTCGGGCGGGGCCTCCTACGAGCAGTACTTC. It is translated as CASGSGGASYEQYF.